One sample yielded the 9 T cell receptor beta chains listed below, sequenced in a study of early T cells in non-severe SARS-CoV-2 infection. Each CDR3 protein is one row after TCRdb ran MiXCR on the 5' RACE reads. Of about 45,000 distinct CDR3 sequences in the sample, roughly 12% were seen once. The sequenced sample consisted of whole blood. These receptors all stem from an adult who was a healthcare worker with PCR-confirmed SARS-CoV-2 infection or an uninfected control (not recorded which).

This clonotype was seen ten or more times. This chain links TRBV29-1 with TRBJ2-7, with TRBD2 as a possible D gene (6 bases). V was trimmed by 3 bases and J by 5 bases, leaving 17 bases between them. CDR3 length: 14 amino acids. CDR1 is SQVTM, CDR2 ANQGSEA, per germline. The DNA for the CDR3 is TGCAGCGTTGATGGTATTGGGGGGATCGACGAGCAGTACTTC. Translation gives CSVDGIGGIDEQYF.

The chain uses TRBV20-1 and TRBJ2-7, with 10 bases aligning to TRBD2. The V segment lost 6 bases and the J segment 4 bases; nucleotides outside the gene matches: 18. The CDR3 consists of 17 residues. Germline-derived CDR1 and CDR2 are DFQATT and SNEGSKA (reference sequence). The CDR3 DNA follows: TGCAGTGCCAATAGACAGAAAGGGACTAGCGACATTTACGAGCAGTACTTC. Residues: CSANRQKGTSDIYEQYF.

This clonotype has a handful of counts. The CDR3 region is CSARFRGADTQYF. CDR3 sequence (DNA): TGCAGTGCTAGATTCCGTGGGGCAGATACGCAGTATTTT. The chain has TRBV20-1 and TRBJ2-3; D gene uncertain. V was pared by 2 bases and J by 4 bases, with 10 bases between. Germline V lookup: CDR1 DFQATT, CDR2 SNEGSKA (reference sequence). The CDR3 sequence is 13 residues long.

This clonotype was counted at least ten times. This chain joins TRBV20-1 and TRBJ2-7, with 15 nucleotides matching TRBD2. J was trimmed by 4 bases and V by 6 bases; bases with no gene match: 7. This CDR3 is built from 15 residues. Germline V gene lookup returns CDR1 DFQATT and CDR2 SNEGSKA (reference sequence). The DNA of the CDR3 is TGCAGTGCGATGCGGGGACTAGCGGGAGGATACGAGCAGTACTTC. It is translated as CSAMRGLAGGYEQYF.

This rearrangement joins TRBV7-3 to TRBJ2-1; no reliable D call. The CDR3 extends over 14 amino acids. V gave up 0 bases and J gave up 4 bases, with 7 bases separating them. Per germline, CDR1 SGHTA and CDR2 FQGTGA. CDR3 nucleotide sequence: TGTGCCAGCAGCTTAACGGCAGCATACAATGAGCAGTTCTTC. Amino acids: CASSLTAAYNEQFF.

This clonotype was picked up many times. The V gene is TRBV4-2, the J gene TRBJ1-2; 8 bases fit TRBD1. The CDR3 is 16 residues long. The germline V gene encodes CDR1 LGHNA and CDR2 YNFKEQ. Losses at the gene ends were 4 bases for V and 5 bases for J; bases not matched to a gene: 12. CDR3 DNA: TGTGCCAGCAGCCCAGAGCGGGGACAGGTCAGATATGGCTACACCTTC. Translation gives CASSPERGQVRYGYTF.

This clonotype was detected many times. The CDR3 DNA is TGTGCCAGCAGTCGGACTACTGGGGCCGACAATGAGCAGTTCTTC. It codes for CASSRTTGADNEQFF. The chain links TRBV6-5 to TRBJ2-1; possibly TRBD2 for D (6 bases). Per germline, CDR1 MNHEY and CDR2 SVGAGI. V lost 5 bases to trimming and J lost 5 bases, with 16 bases between them. The CDR3 has 15 amino acids.

This chain joins TRBV7-9 and TRBJ2-3; D may be TRBD2 (5 bases). Looked up from germline, CDR1 is SEHNR and CDR2 is FQNEAQ (reference sequence). V was trimmed by 6 bases and J by 5 bases, leaving 18 bases between them. The CDR3 consists of 15 residues. The CDR3 region has the DNA TGTGCCAGCAGACTAGTGTTTTCTCAGCTAGATACGCAGTATTTT. Its translation: CASRLVFSQLDTQYF.

This sequence joins TRBV3-1 and TRBJ2-2; a weak D match, TRBD2 (6 bases). V was clipped by 6 bases and J by 1 base, with 9 bases between them. Germline loops: CDR1 LGHDT, CDR2 YNNKEL (reference sequence). This CDR3 has 14 amino acids. The CDR3 DNA is TGTGCCAGCAGGGTAGCGGAGAACACCGGGGAGCTGTTTTTT. It yields the protein CASRVAENTGELFF.